Listed below are T cell receptor beta chains from one sample, sequenced in a study of T cells after yellow fever vaccination. TCRdb analysed the 5' RACE reads with MiXCR anew, one entry per CDR3 protein. This sample has around 590,000 distinct CDR3 sequences, with roughly an eighth found just once. The source material was PBMCs, sampled on the day of the yellow fever booster vaccination. All receptors come from a man aged 25 to 45 who received the YFV17D yellow fever vaccine. Both conserved end residues are part of each CDR3. A D gene is named only where the DNA matches it firmly. Clone size is given for some rows only: seen once, a few or many times, or a class if the clone is expanded.

size,D,V,J,DNA,CDR3
-,TRBD1,TRBV9,TRBJ2-1,TGTGCCAGCAGCGGTCAACAGGGGGCCTACAATGAGCAGTTCTTC,CASSGQQGAYNEQFF
few,-,TRBV28,TRBJ2-7,TGTGCCATCGGACACTCCTACGAGCAGTACTTC,CAIGHSYEQYF
few,-,TRBV20-1,TRBJ2-5,TGCAGTGCTAGCGCTGCCAGGCCGTATTCGGAGACCCAGTACTTC,CSASAARPYSETQYF
-,TRBD1,TRBV6-2/TRBV6-3,TRBJ2-1,TGTGCCAGCAGTACTCGGGCGGACAGGGGGTCTGCTCTCAATGAGCAGTTCTTC,CASSTRADRGSALNEQFF
few,TRBD2,TRBV12-3/TRBV12-4,TRBJ2-7,TGTGCCAGCGCTACTAGCGCATACGAGCAGTACTTC,CASATSAYEQYF
few,-,TRBV7-3,TRBJ2-3,TGTGCCAGCAGCCTGGATAGAGACCGCACAGATACGCAGTATTTT,CASSLDRDRTDTQYF
-,-,TRBV27,TRBJ1-5,TGTGCCAGCAGTCGACAGGTCGGCAATCAGCCCCAGCATTTT,CASSRQVGNQPQHF
many,TRBD1,TRBV7-6,TRBJ1-5,TGTGCCAGCAGCCACGGGACAGGGGAACAGCCCCAGCATTTT,CASSHGTGEQPQHF
few,TRBD1,TRBV6-5,TRBJ2-7,TGTGCCAGCAGTTTCTTAAGACAGGGGCGCCCCTACGAGCAGTACTTC,CASSFLRQGRPYEQYF
-,-,TRBV4-1,TRBJ2-6,TGCGCCAGCAGCCAAGATCTAGGTCAGGGTTATTCCCCTGGGGCCAACGTCCTGACTTTC,CASSQDLGQGYSPGANVLTF
few,TRBD2,TRBV12-3/TRBV12-4,TRBJ2-7,TGTGCCAGCGGCCCTAGGGCTAGCGGGCCGAGGGCAACCTACGAGCAGTACTTC,CASGPRASGPRATYEQYF
many,TRBD1,TRBV15,TRBJ1-4,TGTGCCACCAGCCCCACCCGACAGGGTAATGAAAAACTGTTTTTT,CATSPTRQGNEKLFF
-,-,TRBV10-3,TRBJ1-1,TGTGCCATCAGTGAGAACGTGAACACTGAAGCTTTCTTT,CAISENVNTEAFF
few,-,TRBV30,TRBJ1-2,TGTGCCTGGACCAAATTTGGGACTAACTATGGCTACACCTTC,CAWTKFGTNYGYTF
many,TRBD1,TRBV10-3,TRBJ2-5,TGTGCCATCAGTGAGTCACGACAGGGTTATGGAGAGACCCAGTACTTC,CAISESRQGYGETQYF
few,-,TRBV20-1,TRBJ2-1,TGCAGTGCTAGAGGCCAGAACAGTGTTCATGAGCAGTTCTTC,CSARGQNSVHEQFF
-,-,TRBV6-1,TRBJ2-3,TGTGCCAGCAGCTCCCTCGCGGAGATCACAGATACGCAGTATTTT,CASSSLAEITDTQYF
few,-,TRBV6-5,TRBJ2-7,TGTGCCAGCAGTTACCGGCAGAACTACGAGCAGTACTTC,CASSYRQNYEQYF
-,-,TRBV18,TRBJ2-5,TGTGCCAGCTCACCATTGGGGGAACAAGAGACCCAGTACTTC,CASSPLGEQETQYF
-,TRBD2,TRBV7-2,TRBJ2-3,TGTGCCAGCAGCTTATTGCCTAGCGGGGGATCCACAGATACGCAGTATTTT,CASSLLPSGGSTDTQYF
-,TRBD1,TRBV12-3/TRBV12-4,TRBJ1-2,TGTGCCAGCAGACAGGGGGACAGACTCAACTATGGCTACACCTTC,CASRQGDRLNYGYTF
-,-,TRBV5-1,TRBJ2-1,TGCGCCAGCAGCGAGGGAGACTCCTACAATGAGCAGTTCTTC,CASSEGDSYNEQFF
few,-,TRBV10-3,TRBJ2-5,TGTGCCATCAGGACCCCCGTCCGGGGGGAGACCCAGTACTTC,CAIRTPVRGETQYF
few,-,TRBV6-9,TRBJ2-7,TGTGCCAGCAGTTATGGTCTAGACAGAGTCTACGAGCAGTACTTC,CASSYGLDRVYEQYF
-,TRBD1,TRBV14,TRBJ2-7,TGTGCCAGCAGCGAGACAGGGGGGGACTACGAGCAGTACTTC,CASSETGGDYEQYF
-,TRBD1,TRBV5-1,TRBJ2-1,TGCGCCAGCAGCTACTCGACAGGGGCGGCCAATGAGCAGTTCTTC,CASSYSTGAANEQFF
few,-,TRBV5-1,TRBJ2-3,TGCGCCAGCAACTCCCTTACGGGAGCAGCAGATACGCAGTATTTT,CASNSLTGAADTQYF
-,TRBD2,TRBV27,TRBJ2-3,TGTGCCAGCAGTTTTCCGGGAGGGCCGAATACGCAGTATTTT,CASSFPGGPNTQYF
-,TRBD2,TRBV7-9,TRBJ2-2,TGTGCCAGAACCGGGACTACCAACACCGGGGAGCTGTTTTTT,CARTGTTNTGELFF